This T cell receptor (beta chain) is drawn from a study of cytomegalovirus exposure and HLA in healthy donors. The protocol was immunoSEQ multiplex PCR, while the TCRdb copy is restricted to in-frame clones and leaves out a portion. The repertoire consists of roughly 56,000 clones, with just under 95% occurring once and the leading ten covering approximately 2.1%. As regards this clone: What it recognizes is unknown.

CDR3 length equals 14 residues. V was clipped by 4 bases and J by 7 bases; unmatched bases: 10. The germline CDR1 and CDR2 sequences are SGHRS and YFSETQ. Study-wide results and caveats: Both high specificity and high sensitivity reportedly marked the classifier's diagnosis of cytomegalovirus status. TCR beta chains numbering 164 were designated cytomegalovirus-associated.

Separate from the approximately 700-subject first cohort was the approximately 120-subject validation cohort, to which the donors belonged. The receptor's source is a man between 18 and 29 years old in good health and CMV-seronegative. The chain couples TRBV5-1 to TRBJ1-1; 7 bases match TRBD1. Specimen: PBMCs. CDR3 coding DNA: TGCGCCAGCAGCAAGGGCAGGGGGTCTAGTGAAGCTTTCTTT. Its translation is CASSKGRGSSEAFF.